One sample yielded the 21 T cell receptor beta chains listed below, sequenced in a study of blood T cell repertoires in COVID-19. This table comes from immunoSEQ multiplex PCR, and its TCRdb copy is limited to in-frame clones, with some not included. This sample carries about 140,000 clones, around 89% of them seen once, and the ten largest clones take roughly 2.5%. Sequencing was performed on peripheral blood. These receptors all stem from a human donor with COVID-19, enrolled during active disease. The donor label of this sample is uncertain.

The chain has TRBV28 and TRBJ1-2; D is unclear. V lost 8 bases and J 2 bases, leaving 12 bases between the germline ends. Looked up from germline, CDR1 is MDHEN and CDR2 is SYDVKM. The length of the CDR3 is 13 residues. The DNA of the CDR3 is TGTGCCAGCCTAGCTGGAGGGAACTATGGCTACACCTTC. Its translation is CASLAGGNYGYTF.

The rearrangement uses TRBV7-2 and TRBJ2-7; 11 nucleotides line up with TRBD1. V gave up 1 base and J gave up 4 bases; unmatched junction bases: 6. The CDR3 has 16 residues. CDR1 SGHTA and CDR2 FQGNSA come from the germline V gene. This CDR3 is CASSLGVGTGGYEQYF. The CDR3 DNA follows: TGTGCCAGCAGCTTAGGGGTCGGGACAGGGGGATACGAGCAGTACTTC.

V is TRBV6-5 and J is TRBJ1-1; D is undetermined. Per germline, CDR1 MNHEY and CDR2 SVGAGI. The CDR3 has 13 residues. The V end lost 2 bases, the J end lost 7 bases, and 11 bases lay between the germline ends. The CDR3 sequence is CASSYSFAGEAFF. The CDR3 DNA sequence: TGTGCCAGCAGTTACAGCTTCGCCGGTGAAGCTTTCTTT.

The chain couples TRBV28 to TRBJ2-7; D is perhaps TRBD1 (5 bases). The CDR3 spans 15 residues. Trimming removed 6 bases from V and 0 bases from J, with 15 bases in between. The germline gives CDR1 MDHEN, CDR2 SYDVKM. This chain's CDR3 is CASSPDSQFSYEQYF. The CDR3 DNA reads TGTGCCAGCAGCCCCGACAGCCAGTTCTCCTACGAGCAGTACTTC.

Concerning this clone: One end of the junction varies from germline; a read error may be responsible. The CDR3 region has the DNA TGTGCCAGCAGCCCTCTCTCTAGAAACACCATATATTTT. This translates into CASSPLSRNTIYF. The chain joins TRBV11-2 to TRBJ1-3; D not certain. In germline, CDR1 is SGHAT, CDR2 FQNNGV. This CDR3 spans 13 amino acids.

The chain joins TRBV7-9 to TRBJ1-5; maybe TRBD1 (6 bases). Trimming left V 4 bases short and J 2 bases short, with 15 bases between. The CDR3 totals 16 residues. The germline V gene has CDR1 SEHNR and CDR2 FQNEAQ (reference sequence). The CDR3 region has the DNA TGTGCCAGCAGCTCCTACCAGGGGAACGGCAATCAGCCCCAGCATTTT. Translation gives CASSSYQGNGNQPQHF.

The V gene is TRBV11-2, the J gene TRBJ2-5; 10 positions agree with TRBD2. Germline values: CDR1 SGHAT, CDR2 FQNNGV. This CDR3 region has 16 residues. Losses at the gene ends were 2 bases for V and 3 bases for J; bases not matched to a gene: 6. The CDR3 region is CASSLSGTSVKETQYF. CDR3 coding DNA: TGTGCCAGCAGCTTATCAGGGACTAGCGTGAAAGAGACCCAGTACTTC.

The V and J genes are TRBV6-5 and TRBJ2-7, with D possibly matching TRBD1 (6 bases). The ends were cut back, 4 bases at V and 7 bases at J, with 11 bases in the middle. The germline V gene has CDR1 MNHEY and CDR2 SVGAGI. CDR3 length: 12 residues. This CDR3 reads CASSSRDMEQYF. The CDR3 DNA reads as TGTGCCAGCAGTTCGAGGGACATGGAGCAGTACTTC.

This chain connects TRBV2 to TRBJ1-1, with 9 bases aligning to TRBD1. There are 15 residues in the CDR3. With V trimmed by 10 bases and J by 1 base, 10 bases remained unmatched. Germline lookup yields CDR1 SNHLY and CDR2 FYNNEI. The chain's CDR3 is CATSTGGRWNTEAFF. CDR3 coding DNA: TGTGCCACCTCAACAGGGGGCCGTTGGAACACTGAAGCTTTCTTT.

This chain links TRBV5-1 with TRBJ2-7; a possible D gene is TRBD1 (5 bases). This CDR3 has 13 amino acids. Germline CDR1 SGHRS, CDR2 YFSETQ. The V end lost 0 bases, the J end lost 7 bases, and 11 bases lay between the germline ends. The DNA of the CDR3 is TGCGCCAGCAGCTTGGCAGGGTTTAGGGAGCAGTACTTC. It yields the protein CASSLAGFREQYF.

The chain employs TRBV14 and TRBJ2-5; D perhaps matches TRBD1 (5 bases). The assigned J gene may be wrong: the sequence end matches TRBJ2-7 better. Looked up from germline, CDR1 is SGHDN and CDR2 is FVKESK. The CDR3 is 15 residues long. DNA for the CDR3: TGTGCCAGCAGCCAAGGGTTACAGGCCTTCTACGAGCAGTACTTC. This codes for CASSQGLQAFYEQYF.

V usage is TRBV29-1 and J usage is TRBJ1-1; maybe TRBD1 (5 bases). The ends were cut back, 6 bases at V and 1 base at J, with 9 bases in the middle. The CDR3 totals 12 residues. Germline values: CDR1 SQVTM, CDR2 ANQGSEA. The DNA of the CDR3 is TGCAGCGTCGGACACACGAACACTGAAGCTTTCTTT. Amino acid sequence: CSVGHTNTEAFF.

The chain links TRBV11-2 to TRBJ2-1; D is ambiguous. The germline V gene has CDR1 SGHAT and CDR2 FQNNGV. Trimming took off 10 bases at V and 10 bases at J, with 20 bases between the two ends. CDR3 length: 13 residues. Written as DNA, the CDR3 is TGTGCCATCGCCCTCGCTCGGCGGTCCGAGCAGTTCTTC. Encoded protein: CAIALARRSEQFF.

V and J are TRBV7-9 and TRBJ2-2, with 8 nucleotides matching TRBD1. This CDR3 has 15 amino acids. V lost 3 bases and J lost 3; bases outside the gene matches: 3. The germline CDR1 and CDR2 sequences are SEHNR and FQNEAQ (reference sequence). The CDR3 DNA reads TGTGCCAGCAGCTTTCTGGACAGGGACACCGGGGAGCTGTTTTTT. Translated: CASSFLDRDTGELFF.

This chain links TRBV29-1 with TRBJ2-1; D gene ambiguous. The V end was cut by 5 bases, the J end by 7 bases, with 6 bases between. The CDR3 extends over 10 amino acids. Per the germline V gene, CDR1 is SQVTM and CDR2 is ANQGSEA. The CDR3 is CSVHWNEQFF. Here the CDR3 DNA reads TGCAGCGTTCACTGGAATGAGCAGTTCTTC.

The chain uses TRBV5-1 and TRBJ1-5; 8 bases align to TRBD1. J was trimmed by 2 bases and V by 2 bases; bases with no gene match: 3. CDR1 and CDR2 from the germline V gene are SGHRS and YFSETQ. The CDR3 extends over 15 amino acids. The CDR3 reads CASSLQTGGNQPQHF. The CDR3 DNA follows: TGCGCCAGCAGCTTACAGACAGGGGGCAATCAGCCCCAGCATTTT.

The rearrangement links TRBV3-1 (or the pseudogene TRBV3-2) to TRBJ1-6; D remains ambiguous. Germline CDR1 is LGHDT and CDR2 is YNNKEL (reference sequence). CDR3 size: 13 residues. The V end was cut by 2 bases, the J end by 10 bases, with 9 bases between. For the CDR3, the DNA is TGTGCCAGCAGCCAAAACTTCGGGTCACCCCTCCACTTT. Its protein is CASSQNFGSPLHF.

This rearrangement joins TRBV25-1 to TRBJ1-1, with 9 bases identical to TRBD1. The CDR3 runs to 14 residues. J was trimmed by 5 bases and V by 4 bases; bases with no gene match: 5. Germline V gene sequence: CDR1 MGHDK, CDR2 SYGVNS. This CDR3 reads CASSGLQGATEAFF. The CDR3 DNA sequence: TGTGCCAGCAGTGGCCTACAGGGGGCAACTGAAGCTTTCTTT.

CDR3 coding DNA: TGTGCCAGCAGTTCAGGGGCCACGGACATTGAAGCTTTCTTT. Amino acids: CASSSGATDIEAFF. V is TRBV28 and J is TRBJ1-1; TRBD1 might be the D (6 bases). Between the trimmed V and J ends, which lost 4 bases and 7 bases, there was a span of 16 bases. This CDR3 is 14 amino acids long. Germline lookup yields CDR1 MDHEN and CDR2 SYDVKM.

V gene TRBV5-4 combines with J gene TRBJ2-1, with 7 bases aligning to TRBD2. CDR1 and CDR2 (germline): SGHNT, YYREEE (reference sequence). The J segment lost 0 bases and the V segment lost 0 bases, leaving 3 bases of the junction unmatched. The CDR3 length is 16 residues. Here the CDR3 reads CASSLDGGSSYNEQFF. The DNA of the CDR3 is TGTGCCAGCAGCTTGGACGGCGGGAGCTCCTACAATGAGCAGTTCTTC. The full variable domain, in which reference TRBV5-4 and TRBJ2-1 provide the parts outside the CDR3, is ETGVTQSPTHLIKTRGQQVTLRCSSQSGHNTVSWYQQALGQGPQFIFQYYREEENGRGNFPPRFSGLQFPNYSSELNVNALELDDSALYLCASSLDGGSSYNEQFFGPGTRLTVL.

The table lists this clone with a count of one. The rearrangement links TRBV6-1 to TRBJ1-5; TRBD1 matches at 7 bases. The J segment lost 8 bases and the V segment lost 2 bases, leaving 9 bases of the junction unmatched. This CDR3 spans 15 amino acids. Germline values: CDR1 MNHNS, CDR2 SASEGT. In nucleotides, the CDR3 is TGTGCCAGCAGTGAACGAGGGACAGCCCCAGAGCCCCAGCATTTT. Its protein is CASSERGTAPEPQHF.